Listed below are T cell receptor beta chains from one sample, sequenced in a study of identical twins. TCRdb itself ran the 5' RACE reads through MiXCR, one entry per CDR3 protein. This table has 1.5 million to 2 million distinct CDR3 sequences, less than 35% appearing once. The sample was cord blood. These receptors were obtained from a newborn girl in good health. Each CDR3 is given with its conserved first and last residue. D genes are given only for firm matches. Clone size is stated in some rows and not others, as once, few, many or a class when expanded.

v_call	j_call	clone_size	d_call	cdr3_aa	cdr3_nt
TRBV15	TRBJ2-3	NA	TRBD2	CATSRDLAGRTDTQYF	TGTGCCACCAGCAGAGATCTAGCGGGACGGACAGATACGCAGTATTTT
TRBV29-1	TRBJ2-3	few	NA	CSVEELRGGTDTQYF	TGCAGCGTTGAAGAATTAAGGGGTGGCACAGATACGCAGTATTTT
TRBV6-7	TRBJ2-1	few	NA	CASSYSTGTFGNEQFF	TGTGCCAGCAGTTACTCTACGGGGACATTTGGCAATGAGCAGTTCTTC
TRBV18	TRBJ1-5	few	NA	CASSPADSNQPQHF	TGTGCCAGCTCACCGGCGGACAGCAATCAGCCCCAGCATTTT
TRBV28	TRBJ1-2	NA	TRBD1	CASSSPGGSDYGYTF	TGTGCCAGCAGTTCTCCAGGGGGTTCTGACTATGGCTACACCTTC
TRBV7-9	TRBJ2-7	NA	NA	CASSFRSGVSYEQYF	TGTGCCAGCAGCTTTAGGTCAGGCGTCTCCTACGAGCAGTACTTC
TRBV4-1	TRBJ1-2	NA	NA	CASSQVLRARDYGYTF	TGCGCCAGCAGCCAAGTCCTCAGGGCCCGGGACTATGGCTACACCTTC
TRBV24-1	TRBJ2-4	many	NA	CATGAKNIQYF	TGTGCCACCGGAGCCAAAAACATTCAGTACTTC
TRBV24-1	TRBJ1-5	NA	TRBD1	CATSDTGQPSNQPQHF	TGTGCCACCAGTGATACGGGACAGCCTAGCAATCAGCCCCAGCATTTT
TRBV4-2	TRBJ2-2	NA	TRBD2	CASSQKRTSGPNTGELFF	TGTGCCAGCAGCCAGAAGAGGACTAGCGGGCCGAACACCGGGGAGCTGTTTTTT
TRBV4-2	TRBJ2-3	many	NA	CASSQDIGETQYF	TGTGCCAGCAGCCAAGATATCGGAGAGACGCAGTATTTT
TRBV20-1	TRBJ1-1	NA	TRBD1	CSASGQVNTEAFF	TGCAGTGCTAGTGGACAGGTGAACACTGAAGCTTTCTTT
TRBV20-1	TRBJ1-2	NA	TRBD1	CSARGQPIPYGYTF	TGCAGTGCCCGGGGACAGCCGATCCCCTATGGCTACACCTTC
TRBV28	TRBJ2-7	NA	NA	CASSPDSQGYNEQYF	TGTGCCAGCAGCCCGGACAGCCAAGGGTACAATGAGCAGTACTTC